What follows describes a single T cell receptor (beta chain). These data are taken from a study of blood T cell repertoires in COVID-19. Germline assignment: CDR1 SEHNR and CDR2 FQNEAQ (reference sequence). There are 13 residues in the CDR3. With 5 bases clipped from V and 4 bases from J, the junction kept 5 bases outside the gene matches. Participants came from some 23 US areas, aged about 18 to 95 years. Cohorts were based on clinical histories the participants reported. Assay: immunoSEQ multiplex PCR; the TCRdb copy retains only in-frame clones and omits some. Here the sample spans about 430,000 clones, more than 75% being singletons.

V usage is TRBV7-9 and J usage is TRBJ2-7; 7 nucleotides match TRBD1. The sequence came from a woman aged 25 to 39 with acute COVID-19. The sequencing sample was made of PBMCs or T cells enriched from blood (not recorded which). The CDR3 DNA reads TGTGCCAGCAGCCCGGGACAGAAATACGAGCAGTACTTC. This translates into CASSPGQKYEQYF. Together with reference TRBV7-9 and TRBJ2-7, the CDR3 gives the full variable domain: DTGVSQNPRHKITKRGQNVTFRCDPISEHNRLYWYRQTLGQGPEFLTYFQNEAQLEKSRLLSDRFSAERPKGSFSTLEIQRTEQGDSAMYLCASSPGQKYEQYFGPGTRLTVT.